A selection of T cell receptor beta chains follows, all from one sample in a study of CD8 T cells in Susac syndrome. TCRdb reprocessed the immunoSEQ multiplex PCR reads with MiXCR, giving one entry per CDR3 protein. The top ten clones hold 0.075% to 0.1% of a sample with approximately 120,000 distinct CDR3 sequences, approximately 96% of them seen once. Sequenced material: CD4+ T cells from PBMCs. The origin of the receptors is a human donor in good health. Both conserved end residues are part of each CDR3. A D gene is named only where the DNA matches it firmly. Not all rows give a size; the values are once, few, many and, for expanded clones, a class.

v_gene: TRBV9
abundance: -
j_gene: TRBJ2-3
d_gene: -
CDR3nt: TGTGCCAGCAGCGTAGGAGAAGGACTACGCACAGATACGCAGTATTTT
CDR3aa: CASSVGEGLRTDTQYF

v_gene: TRBV30
abundance: once
j_gene: TRBJ2-7
d_gene: -
CDR3nt: TGTGCCTGGACCGAGAGGGGCGAGCAGTACTTC
CDR3aa: CAWTERGEQYF

v_gene: TRBV6-1
abundance: few
j_gene: TRBJ2-7
d_gene: -
CDR3nt: TGTGCCAGCAGTCTCCAACAGGGTTGGTCCACCGAGCAGTACTTC
CDR3aa: CASSLQQGWSTEQYF

v_gene: TRBV6-5
abundance: -
j_gene: TRBJ2-7
d_gene: -
CDR3nt: TGTGCCAGCAGTTACTCGGGCCAGGGGCCGTACGAGCAGTACTTC
CDR3aa: CASSYSGQGPYEQYF

v_gene: TRBV18
abundance: -
j_gene: TRBJ2-7
d_gene: TRBD1
CDR3nt: TGTGCCAGCTCGTCGCAAGGGACAGGGAATTACGAGCAGTACTTC
CDR3aa: CASSSQGTGNYEQYF

v_gene: TRBV7-9
abundance: -
j_gene: TRBJ1-6
d_gene: TRBD1
CDR3nt: TGTGCCAGCAGCAAGGACAGGGACAGCTCACCCCTCCACTTT
CDR3aa: CASSKDRDSSPLHF

v_gene: TRBV6-1
abundance: -
j_gene: TRBJ1-2
d_gene: -
CDR3nt: TGTGCCAGCAGTGATCTTCGACAGACGTGGGTTAACTATGGCTACACCTTC
CDR3aa: CASSDLRQTWVNYGYTF

v_gene: TRBV5-1
abundance: -
j_gene: TRBJ2-1
d_gene: -
CDR3nt: TGCGCCAGCAGCTTGCAACAGTCCTACAATGAGCAGTTCTTC
CDR3aa: CASSLQQSYNEQFF

v_gene: TRBV4-2
abundance: -
j_gene: TRBJ1-2
d_gene: -
CDR3nt: TGTGCCAGCAGCGGCCGGGAGAACTATGGCTACACCTTC
CDR3aa: CASSGRENYGYTF

v_gene: TRBV5-6
abundance: once
j_gene: TRBJ2-7
d_gene: TRBD1
CDR3nt: TGTGCCAGCAGCTCTACGACAGGGGGAAGGGCCTACGAGCAGTACTTC
CDR3aa: CASSSTTGGRAYEQYF

v_gene: TRBV6-5
abundance: -
j_gene: TRBJ2-7
d_gene: -
CDR3nt: TGTGCCAGCAGTTACGGGCTCACAGGGCCCACTCCGAACGAGCAGTACTTC
CDR3aa: CASSYGLTGPTPNEQYF

v_gene: TRBV29-1
abundance: -
j_gene: TRBJ2-5
d_gene: TRBD2
CDR3nt: TGCAGCGCTTCCCGCGGGGGGGGCCAAGAGACCCAGTACTTC
CDR3aa: CSASRGGGQETQYF

v_gene: TRBV29-1
abundance: -
j_gene: TRBJ2-7
d_gene: -
CDR3nt: TGCAGCGTTGGCCGGGGTTCCTACGAGCAGTACTTC
CDR3aa: CSVGRGSYEQYF

v_gene: TRBV3-1
abundance: -
j_gene: TRBJ2-3
d_gene: TRBD2
CDR3nt: TGTGCCAGCAGCCTGCCGGGGGGGTTTGCAGATACGCAGTATTTT
CDR3aa: CASSLPGGFADTQYF

v_gene: TRBV4-3
abundance: -
j_gene: TRBJ2-3
d_gene: -
CDR3nt: TGCGCCAGCAGCCAAGATCTCGGGAGACCAGATACGCAGTATTTT
CDR3aa: CASSQDLGRPDTQYF

v_gene: TRBV29-1
abundance: -
j_gene: TRBJ1-1
d_gene: TRBD1
CDR3nt: TGCAGCGTTCCAAAACAGGGGGTCCGGGCTGAAGCTTTCTTT
CDR3aa: CSVPKQGVRAEAFF

v_gene: TRBV2
abundance: -
j_gene: TRBJ2-7
d_gene: -
CDR3nt: TGTGCCAGGGGCCCGTCCGGGGGCGGGCAGTACTTC
CDR3aa: CARGPSGGGQYF

v_gene: TRBV29-1
abundance: -
j_gene: TRBJ2-7
d_gene: -
CDR3nt: TGCAGCGTCCAAGCAGGGGCAACCTACGAGCAGTACTTC
CDR3aa: CSVQAGATYEQYF

v_gene: TRBV7-8
abundance: -
j_gene: TRBJ1-1
d_gene: -
CDR3nt: TGTGCCAGCAGCTTATGGGGGAGTTTGGGCAACACTGAAGCTTTCTTT
CDR3aa: CASSLWGSLGNTEAFF

v_gene: TRBV5-6
abundance: -
j_gene: TRBJ2-1
d_gene: TRBD2
CDR3nt: TGTGCCAGCAGCTTGGCCGGCTCGGGAGGCTCCTACAATGAGCAGTTCTTC
CDR3aa: CASSLAGSGGSYNEQFF

v_gene: TRBV2
abundance: -
j_gene: TRBJ1-6
d_gene: -
CDR3nt: TGTGCCAGCAAGTTGGCCATAAATTCACCCCTCCACTTT
CDR3aa: CASKLAINSPLHF

v_gene: TRBV27
abundance: -
j_gene: TRBJ2-7
d_gene: TRBD2
CDR3nt: TGTGCCTCTAGCGGGAGGTTTTACGAGCAGTACTTC
CDR3aa: CASSGRFYEQYF

v_gene: TRBV29-1
abundance: -
j_gene: TRBJ2-3
d_gene: -
CDR3nt: TGCAGCGTTGAAGTTGCACCAGATACGCAGTATTTT
CDR3aa: CSVEVAPDTQYF

v_gene: TRBV4-1
abundance: -
j_gene: TRBJ2-5
d_gene: TRBD2
CDR3nt: TGCGCCAGCAGCCAAGTGGGACTAGTCGGGCAAGAGACCCAGTACTTC
CDR3aa: CASSQVGLVGQETQYF

v_gene: TRBV29-1
abundance: -
j_gene: TRBJ2-1
d_gene: TRBD1
CDR3nt: TGCAGCGTTTCAAGACAGGGGTGGTACAATGAGCAGTTCTTC
CDR3aa: CSVSRQGWYNEQFF

v_gene: TRBV6-1
abundance: once
j_gene: TRBJ2-7
d_gene: -
CDR3nt: TGTGCCAGCACCCCGAACTCCTACGAGCAGTACTTC
CDR3aa: CASTPNSYEQYF

v_gene: TRBV7-2
abundance: -
j_gene: TRBJ2-7
d_gene: -
CDR3nt: TGTGCCAGCAGCTCAAGAGGTCTAGTGGCCGAGCAGTACTTC
CDR3aa: CASSSRGLVAEQYF

v_gene: TRBV4-1
abundance: once
j_gene: TRBJ2-2
d_gene: -
CDR3nt: TGCGCCAGCAGCCAATTTCATAGCGGGAACACCGGGGAGCTGTTTTTT
CDR3aa: CASSQFHSGNTGELFF

v_gene: TRBV12-3/TRBV12-4
abundance: -
j_gene: TRBJ2-7
d_gene: -
CDR3nt: TGTGCCAGCAGCACACACATCTACGAGCAGTACTTC
CDR3aa: CASSTHIYEQYF

v_gene: TRBV5-4
abundance: once
j_gene: TRBJ1-1
d_gene: -
CDR3nt: TGTGCCAGCAGCCCGACTGCGGGGACTTTGAACACTGAAGCTTTCTTT
CDR3aa: CASSPTAGTLNTEAFF

v_gene: TRBV28
abundance: -
j_gene: TRBJ2-7
d_gene: -
CDR3nt: TGTGCCAGCAGGGTCGGGACGGACCTAAACTACGAGCAGTACTTC
CDR3aa: CASRVGTDLNYEQYF